The 2 T cell receptor beta chains below all came from one sample that was sequenced in a study of CD8 T cells in ankylosing spondylitis. Findings and limits, study-wide: Blood of patients with ankylosing spondylitis appeared to be characterized by a TCR beta motif of eight highly homologous variants.

Each CDR3 protein gets one entry after TCRdb re-called the 5' RACE reads with MiXCR. This table holds more than 250,000 distinct CDR3 sequences, around 8% found once. What these receptors recognize is not known. The sequenced material came from blood, either unsorted or a sorted T cell fraction (not recorded which). The source is a male donor with ankylosing spondylitis.

The chain couples TRBV18 to TRBJ2-7; D remains unclear. Trimming took 2 bases from V and 0 from J, leaving 8 bases between them. The CDR3 length is 14 residues. Germline CDR1 and CDR2: KGHSH and LQKENI. The CDR3 spells CASSPWTHSYEQYF. CDR3 sequence (DNA): TGTGCCAGCTCACCATGGACCCACTCCTACGAGCAGTACTTC.

This clonotype was seen only once. CDR3 nucleotide sequence: TGTGCCAGCAGCTCCGATCCGGGACTAGCGGGATTAGATACGCAGTATTTT. This encodes CASSSDPGLAGLDTQYF. The chain is built from TRBV7-3 and TRBJ2-3; 13 bases match TRBD2. V was clipped by 4 bases and J by 5 bases; unmatched bases: 9. Germline CDR1 and CDR2: SGHTA and FQGTGA. This CDR3 region has 17 residues.